This T cell receptor beta chain derives from a study of blood T cell repertoires in COVID-19. The CDR3 contains 13 residues. V was clipped by 0 bases and J by 7 bases, with 7 bases between them. The repertoire was sequenced with immunoSEQ multiplex PCR; TCRdb's copy has only in-frame clones and lacks some. The data contain tens of thousands of clones, under 85% of them singletons. The J gene is TRBJ1-5, the V gene TRBV12-3 or TRBV12-4, with D unclear. The sequence was collected from a man older than 75 with acute or convalescent COVID-19. Sequenced material: peripheral blood. CDR3 region: CASSLAFYQPQHF. CDR3 DNA sequence: TGTGCCAGCAGTTTAGCGTTCTACCAGCCCCAGCATTTT.